There are many counts of the clone carrying this T cell receptor (beta chain). Its antigen is unidentified. The data were taken from a study of Graves' ophthalmopathy and Graves' hyperthyroidism. Study findings and constraints: It was with 65% to 71% sensitivity and 72% to 75% specificity that the model predicted ophthalmopathy progression. The blood repertoire also included most expanded thyroid clonotypes above 0.001 frequency.

V was shortened by 6 bases and J by 1 base, with 18 bases between the two germline ends. The CDR3 is 15 residues long. Germline CDR1 and CDR2: DFQATT and SNEGSKA (reference sequence). No donor had other autoimmune disease, uncontrolled infection, pregnancy or lactation. RNA transcripts served as template for amplifying TCR beta CDR3 sequences. First-round RT-PCR employed HTBI primers, with a second-round multiplex PCR after it. MiXCR was run by TCRdb on the multiplex PCR reads, yielding one entry per CDR3 protein. The table records about 550,000 distinct CDR3 sequences, 35% to 40% of them present only once.

The sample comprised peripheral blood or thyroid tissue (not recorded which). This chain joins TRBV20-1 and TRBJ2-5; a possible D gene is TRBD2 (5 bases). This clonotype was sampled from an adult man with Graves' hyperthyroidism. The CDR3 bases are TGCAGTGCCCTCCGGGGTGAAGCGCTCCAAGAGACCCAGTACTTC. Translation gives CSALRGEALQETQYF.